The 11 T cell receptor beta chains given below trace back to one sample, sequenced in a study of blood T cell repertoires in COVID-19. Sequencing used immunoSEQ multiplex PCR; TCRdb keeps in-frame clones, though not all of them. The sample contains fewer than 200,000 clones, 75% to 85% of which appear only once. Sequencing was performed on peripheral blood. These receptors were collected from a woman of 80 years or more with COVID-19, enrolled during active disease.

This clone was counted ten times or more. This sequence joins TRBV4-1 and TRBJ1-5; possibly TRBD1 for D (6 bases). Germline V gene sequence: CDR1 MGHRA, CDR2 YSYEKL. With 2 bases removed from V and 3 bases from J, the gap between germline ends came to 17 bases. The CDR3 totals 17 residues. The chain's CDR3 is CASSQSRVRGPNQPQHF. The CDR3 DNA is TGCGCCAGCAGCCAATCGCGCGTCAGGGGCCCCAATCAGCCCCAGCATTTT.

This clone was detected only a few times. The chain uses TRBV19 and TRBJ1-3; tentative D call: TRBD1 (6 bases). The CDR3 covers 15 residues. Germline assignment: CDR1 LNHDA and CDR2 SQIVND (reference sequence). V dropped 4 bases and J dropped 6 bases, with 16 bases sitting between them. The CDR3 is CASSKRGGFENTIYF. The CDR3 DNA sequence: TGTGCCAGTAGTAAGAGGGGGGGCTTCGAAAACACCATATATTTT.

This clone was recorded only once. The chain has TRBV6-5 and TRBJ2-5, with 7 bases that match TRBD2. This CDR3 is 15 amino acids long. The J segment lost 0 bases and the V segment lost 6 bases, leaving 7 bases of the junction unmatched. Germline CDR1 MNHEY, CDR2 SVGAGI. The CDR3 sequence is CASRQDGRYQETQYF. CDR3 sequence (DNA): TGTGCCAGCAGACAAGACGGGAGGTACCAAGAGACCCAGTACTTC.

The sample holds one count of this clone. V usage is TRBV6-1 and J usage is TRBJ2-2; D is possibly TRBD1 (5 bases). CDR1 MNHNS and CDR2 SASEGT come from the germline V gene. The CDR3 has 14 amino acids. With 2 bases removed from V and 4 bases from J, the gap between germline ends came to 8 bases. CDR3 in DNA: TGTGCCAGCAGTGAAAATAGGGGCACCGGGGAGCTGTTTTTT. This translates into CASSENRGTGELFF.

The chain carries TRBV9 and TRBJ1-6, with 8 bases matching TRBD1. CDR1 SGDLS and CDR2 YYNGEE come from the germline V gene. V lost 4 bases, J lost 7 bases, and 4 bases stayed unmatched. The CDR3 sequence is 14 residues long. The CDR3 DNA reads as TGTGCCAGCAGCCAGGGGGCGCGAAATTCACCCCTCCACTTT. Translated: CASSQGARNSPLHF. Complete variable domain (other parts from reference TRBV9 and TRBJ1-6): DSGVTQTPKHLITATGQRVTLRCSPRSGDLSVYWYQQSLDQGLQFLIQYYNGEERAKGNILERFSAQQFPDLHSELNLSSLELGDSALYFCASSQGARNSPLHFGNGTRLTVT.

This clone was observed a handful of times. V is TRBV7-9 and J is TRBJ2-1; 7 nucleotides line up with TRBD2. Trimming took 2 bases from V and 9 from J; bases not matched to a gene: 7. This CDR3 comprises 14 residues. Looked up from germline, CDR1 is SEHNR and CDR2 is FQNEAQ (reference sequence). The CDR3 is CASSLTDPGGEQFF. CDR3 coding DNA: TGTGCCAGCAGCTTAACGGACCCGGGGGGTGAGCAGTTCTTC.

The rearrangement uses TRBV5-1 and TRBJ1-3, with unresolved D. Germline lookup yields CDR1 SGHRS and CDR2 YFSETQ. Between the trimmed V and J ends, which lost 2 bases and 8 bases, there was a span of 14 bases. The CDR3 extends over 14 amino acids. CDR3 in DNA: TGCGCCAGCAGCTTATCTGGGTTGAGGGACACCATATATTTT. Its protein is CASSLSGLRDTIYF.

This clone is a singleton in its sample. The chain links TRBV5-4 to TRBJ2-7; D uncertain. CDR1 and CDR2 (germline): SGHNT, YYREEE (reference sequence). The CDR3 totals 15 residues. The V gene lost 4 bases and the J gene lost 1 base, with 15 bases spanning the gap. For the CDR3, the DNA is TGTGCCAGCAGCAAGCGTAACTCCCGTTCCTACGAGCAGTACTTC. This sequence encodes CASSKRNSRSYEQYF. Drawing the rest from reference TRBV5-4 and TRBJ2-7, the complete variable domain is ETGVTQSPTHLIKTRGQQVTLRCSSQSGHNTVSWYQQALGQGPQFIFQYYREEENGRGNFPPRFSGLQFPNYSSELNVNALELDDSALYLCASSKRNSRSYEQYFGPGTRLTVT.

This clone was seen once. The CDR3: CASSPKGDRGHAGELFF. CDR3 in DNA: TGTGCCAGCAGCCCGAAGGGTGACAGGGGGCATGCCGGGGAGCTGTTTTTT. This chain joins TRBV7-9 and TRBJ2-2, with 10 bases fitting TRBD1. CDR3 length: 17 amino acids. The V and J ends lost 5 bases and 6 bases, in that order; junction bases with no gene match: 12. Per the germline V gene, CDR1 is SEHNR and CDR2 is FQNEAQ (reference sequence). Full variable domain (missing parts from reference TRBV7-9 and TRBJ2-2): DTGVSQNPRHKITKRGQNVTFRCDPISEHNRLYWYRQTLGQGPEFLTYFQNEAQLEKSRLLSDRFSAERPKGSFSTLEIQRTEQGDSAMYLCASSPKGDRGHAGELFFGEGSRLTVL.

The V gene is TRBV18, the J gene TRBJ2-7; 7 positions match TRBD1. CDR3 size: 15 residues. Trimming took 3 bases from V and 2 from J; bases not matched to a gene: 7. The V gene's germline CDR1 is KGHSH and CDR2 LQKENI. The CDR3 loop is CASSPGTVGTYEQYF. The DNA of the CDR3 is TGTGCCAGCTCACCCGGGACAGTCGGTACCTACGAGCAGTACTTC. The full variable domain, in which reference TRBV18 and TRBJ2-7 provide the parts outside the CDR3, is NAGVMQNPRHLVRRRGQEARLRCSPMKGHSHVYWYRQLPEEGLKFMVYLQKENIIDESGMPKERFSAEFPKEGPSILRIQQVVRGDSAAYFCASSPGTVGTYEQYFGPGTRLTVT.

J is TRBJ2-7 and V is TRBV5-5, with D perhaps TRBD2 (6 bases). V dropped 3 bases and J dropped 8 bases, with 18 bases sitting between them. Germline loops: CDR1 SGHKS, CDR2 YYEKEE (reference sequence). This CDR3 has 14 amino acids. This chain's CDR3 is CASSYGSTYEQQYF. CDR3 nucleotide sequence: TGTGCCAGCAGCTACGGGAGTACCTACGAGCAGCAGTACTTC. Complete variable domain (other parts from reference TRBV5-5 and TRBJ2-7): DAGVTQSPTHLIKTRGQQVTLRCSPISGHKSVSWYQQVLGQGPQFIFQYYEKEERGRGNFPDRFSARQFPNYSSELNVNALLLGDSALYLCASSYGSTYEQQYFGPGTRLTVT.